This entry lists 19 T cell receptor beta chains sequenced from one sample in a study of CD4 and CD8 cells across lung adenocarcinoma regions. TCRdb re-called the PCR reads through MiXCR, storing one row per CDR3 protein. The table lists 18,000 or so distinct CDR3 sequences, 45% to 60% of them singletons. The sequencing input was CD8+ T cells from the center of a lung tumor. The receptors stem from a female donor with lung adenocarcinoma. The CD4 and CD8 labels of this study may be unreliable.

This clonotype was counted only a few times. V usage is TRBV25-1 and J usage is TRBJ2-1; TRBD2 matches 13 bases. The CDR3 length is 16 residues. CDR1 is MGHDK and CDR2 is SYGVNS in the germline V gene. Trimming at V came to 4 bases and at J to 12 bases, leaving 12 bases not matched to a gene. As DNA, the CDR3 is TGTGCCAGCAGTGGGATTACTAGCGGGAGGGGGGTTTGGCAGTTCTTC. Its translation: CASSGITSGRGVWQFF.

This chain connects TRBV4-1 to TRBJ1-1; 8 bases align to TRBD1. CDR1 and CDR2 (germline): MGHRA, YSYEKL. This CDR3 is built from 13 residues. J was trimmed by 4 bases and V by 4 bases; bases with no gene match: 2. The CDR3 bases are TGCGCCAGCAGCCTAACAGGGGGCACTGAAGCTTTCTTT. Amino acids: CASSLTGGTEAFF.

This clonotype was recorded at least ten times. The chain links TRBV6-2 or TRBV6-3 to TRBJ2-5; the match to TRBD2 covers 8 bases. The V and J ends lost 2 bases and 4 bases, in that order; junction bases with no gene match: 3. The germline CDR1 and CDR2 sequences are MNHEY and SVGEGT. This CDR3 is 14 amino acids long. DNA for the CDR3: TGTGCCAGCAGTTACAGGGCGGGGGGAGAGACCCAGTACTTC. Its protein product is CASSYRAGGETQYF.

This clonotype was seen only once. The chain links TRBV6-1 to TRBJ2-5; 8 bases agree with TRBD2. There are 12 residues in the CDR3. CDR1 is MNHNS and CDR2 is SASEGT in the germline V gene. The CDR3 DNA reads TGTGCTTTTAGCGGGGAGGGAGAGACCCAGTACTTC. The encoded protein is CAFSGEGETQYF.

This chain uses TRBV6-1 with TRBJ2-3; unclear D gene. This CDR3 is 15 amino acids long. V lost 5 bases to trimming and J lost 1 base, with 13 bases between them. Per the germline V gene, CDR1 is MNHNS and CDR2 is SASEGT. CDR3 loop: CASSTSAPGTDTQYF. In nucleotides, the CDR3 is TGTGCCAGCAGTACCAGCGCTCCGGGCACAGATACGCAGTATTTT.

This clonotype was picked up a small number of times. The chain links TRBV6-1 to TRBJ2-3; D might be TRBD1 (5 bases). There are 16 residues in the CDR3. Germline V gene data show CDR1 as MNHNS and CDR2 as SASEGT. V was shortened by 1 base and J by 9 bases, with 20 bases between the two germline ends. CDR3 coding DNA: TGTGCCAGCAGTGAAGGGGGCTTCATTGCCAAAAACACGCAGTATTTT. The encoded protein is CASSEGGFIAKNTQYF.

This clonotype is medium-sized by share. The chain recombines TRBV6-1 with TRBJ2-2, with TRBD2 matching 11 bases. This CDR3 contains 16 residues. CDR1 and CDR2 (germline): MNHNS, SASEGT. With 4 bases clipped from V and 6 bases from J, the junction kept 7 bases outside the gene matches. The CDR3 loop reads CASSAPSGGTSGELFF. The CDR3 nucleotides read TGTGCCAGCAGTGCCCCTAGCGGGGGGACCTCCGGGGAGCTGTTTTTT.

The rearrangement uses TRBV6-1 and TRBJ1-2; possible D gene TRBD1, 5 bases. This CDR3 has 14 amino acids. V was cut by 7 bases and J by 4 bases, with 16 bases left in between. Germline V gene data show CDR1 as MNHNS and CDR2 as SASEGT. In DNA form, the CDR3 reads TGTGCCAGCAATCTTGGAGGGACCGCCTATGGCTACACCTTC. Residues: CASNLGGTAYGYTF.

The chain recombines TRBV5-1 with TRBJ2-1, with no clear D. This CDR3 contains 10 residues. Germline V gene sequence: CDR1 SGHRS, CDR2 YFSETQ. V shed 7 bases and J shed 6 bases, with 5 bases lying between them. CDR3 protein: CASESNEQFF. DNA for the CDR3: TGCGCCAGCGAGAGCAATGAGCAGTTCTTC.

This clonotype was counted only a few times. The chain is built from TRBV6-1 and TRBJ1-1, with a weak D call TRBD1 (5 bases). This CDR3 has 17 amino acids. Germline loops: CDR1 MNHNS, CDR2 SASEGT. Trimming pared 6 bases from V and 4 bases from J, leaving 24 bases between. The CDR3 nucleotides read TGTGCCAGCAGCTTCAGTCGGACTCAGGGCTGGGGCACTGAAGCTTTCTTT. Its protein is CASSFSRTQGWGTEAFF.

The chain combines TRBV27 with TRBJ2-1; 11 bases align to TRBD2. The CDR3 has 16 amino acids. V dropped 5 bases and J dropped 6; count of bases not matched to a gene: 9. CDR1 and CDR2 (germline): MNHEY, SMNVEV (reference sequence). The CDR3 region is CASSARRLAGLNEQFF. As DNA, the CDR3 is TGTGCCAGCAGTGCACGGAGACTAGCGGGACTCAATGAGCAGTTCTTC.

DNA of the CDR3: TGCGCCAGCAGTGAAGGGTACAATGAGCAGTTCTTC. Its translation is CASSEGYNEQFF. The genes are TRBV10-2 and TRBJ2-1; D is unresolved. Germline CDR1 WSHSY, CDR2 SAAADI. The CDR3 has 12 residues. Trimming removed 3 bases from V and 4 bases from J, with 4 bases in between.

A remark on this clonotype: Just one base apart from a much larger clone, this may be a read error. The CDR3 region has the DNA TGCGCCAGCAGCCAAGAACGAAGGCACTCAGGGGGGGACACTGGAGCTTTCTTT. Encoded protein: CASSQERRHSGGDTGAFF. The V call is TRBV4-1, the J call TRBJ1-1, with 7 bases identical to TRBD1. Germline V CDR1 and CDR2: MGHRA, YSYEKL. This CDR3 is 18 amino acids long.

By sample share, this clonotype is medium-sized. The chain links TRBV27 to TRBJ2-5; D assignment may be TRBD1 or TRBD2 (5 bases each). V was shortened by 4 bases and J by 11 bases, with 23 bases between the two germline ends. From germline, CDR1 is MNHEY and CDR2 SMNVEV (reference sequence). The CDR3 runs to 15 residues. The CDR3 sequence is CASSSFAGTLREQYF. The CDR3 region has the DNA TGTGCCAGCAGTTCCTTTGCAGGGACCTTACGAGAGCAGTACTTC.

This clonotype has a count of ten or more. The CDR3 loop is CASGPSGTGTETQYF. The CDR3 region has the DNA TGTGCCAGCGGCCCTTCCGGGACAGGGACAGAGACCCAGTACTTC. The rearrangement joins TRBV25-1 to TRBJ2-5, with 9 bases identical to TRBD1. CDR1 is MGHDK and CDR2 is SYGVNS in the germline V gene. J was trimmed by 4 bases and V by 8 bases; bases with no gene match: 11. The CDR3 length is 15 residues.

The chain links TRBV6-1 to TRBJ1-1; tentative D call: TRBD1 (6 bases). Trimming left V 3 bases short and J 4 bases short, with 15 bases between. CDR3 size: 15 residues. Germline V lookup: CDR1 MNHNS, CDR2 SASEGT. CDR3 protein: CASSDRFQGSTEAFF. The CDR3 DNA reads TGTGCCAGCAGTGATCGTTTTCAGGGGAGCACTGAAGCTTTCTTT.

The CDR3, as DNA: TGTGCCAGCAAGGCTGTGAGCACGGGTACGCAGTTCTTC. Its protein product is CASKAVSTGTQFF. The chain combines TRBV6-1 with TRBJ2-1; D gene unclear. Germline V gene sequence: CDR1 MNHNS, CDR2 SASEGT. V shed 7 bases and J shed 12 bases, with 19 bases lying between them. This CDR3 comprises 13 residues.

As DNA, the CDR3 is TGTGCCAGCAGTACAGACAGCGCCTCCTACGAGCAGTACTTC. It translates to CASSTDSASYEQYF. J is TRBJ2-7 and V is TRBV6-1; weak D call: TRBD1 (5 bases). Looked up from germline, CDR1 is MNHNS and CDR2 is SASEGT. This CDR3 region has 14 residues. V gave up 5 bases and J gave up 0 bases, with 11 bases separating them.

This clonotype was counted once. This chain connects TRBV25-1 to TRBJ2-3, with 12 bases aligning to TRBD2. The CDR3 has 16 residues. CDR1 and CDR2 (germline): MGHDK, SYGVNS. V gave up 1 base and J gave up 12 bases; unmatched junction bases: 11. CDR3 nucleotide sequence: TGTGCCAGCAGTGAATCACTAGCGGGGGGCAAAAACATTCAGTATTTT. Encoded protein: CASSESLAGGKNIQYF.